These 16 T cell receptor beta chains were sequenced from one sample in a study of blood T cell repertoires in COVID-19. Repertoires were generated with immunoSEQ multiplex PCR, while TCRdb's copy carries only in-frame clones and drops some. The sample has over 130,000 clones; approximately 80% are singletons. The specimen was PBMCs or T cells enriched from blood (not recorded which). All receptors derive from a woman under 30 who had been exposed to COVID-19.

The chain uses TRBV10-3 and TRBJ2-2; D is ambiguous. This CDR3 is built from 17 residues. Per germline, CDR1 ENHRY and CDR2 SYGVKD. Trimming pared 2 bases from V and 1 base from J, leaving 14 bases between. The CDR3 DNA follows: TGTGCCATCAGTGAGAGTAATCAGCGCTGGAACACCGGGGAGCTGTTTTTT. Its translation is CAISESNQRWNTGELFF.

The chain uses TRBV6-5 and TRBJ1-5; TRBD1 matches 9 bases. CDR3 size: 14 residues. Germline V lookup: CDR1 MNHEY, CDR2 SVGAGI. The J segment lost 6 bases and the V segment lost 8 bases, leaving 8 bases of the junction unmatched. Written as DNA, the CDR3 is TGTGCCAGCTGGAGTACAGGGGGCACTCAGCCCCAGCATTTT. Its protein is CASWSTGGTQPQHF.

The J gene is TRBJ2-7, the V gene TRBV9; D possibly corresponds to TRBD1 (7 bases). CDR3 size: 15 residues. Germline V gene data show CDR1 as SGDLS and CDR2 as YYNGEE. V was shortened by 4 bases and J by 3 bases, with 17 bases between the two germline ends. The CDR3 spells CASSQGAGQRYEQYF. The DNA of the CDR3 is TGTGCCAGCAGCCAAGGGGCGGGACAGCGCTACGAGCAGTACTTC.

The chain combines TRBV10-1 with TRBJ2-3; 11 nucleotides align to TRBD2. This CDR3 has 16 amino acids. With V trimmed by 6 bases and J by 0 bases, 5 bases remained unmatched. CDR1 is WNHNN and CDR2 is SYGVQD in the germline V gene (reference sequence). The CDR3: CASSSRTSGSTDTQYF. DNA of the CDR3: TGCGCCAGCAGCTCTAGGACTAGCGGGAGCACAGATACGCAGTATTTT.

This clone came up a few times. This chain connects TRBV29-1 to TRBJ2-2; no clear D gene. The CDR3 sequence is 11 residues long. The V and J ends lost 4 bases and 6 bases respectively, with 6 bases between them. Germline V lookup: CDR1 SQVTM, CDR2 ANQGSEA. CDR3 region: CSVVLSGELFF. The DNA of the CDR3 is TGCAGCGTTGTCTTATCCGGGGAGCTGTTTTTT.

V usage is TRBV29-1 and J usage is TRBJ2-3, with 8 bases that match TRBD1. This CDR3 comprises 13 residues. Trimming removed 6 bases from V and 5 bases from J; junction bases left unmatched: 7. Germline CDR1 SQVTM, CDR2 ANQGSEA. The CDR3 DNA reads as TGCAGCGTCACGACAGGGGTAGGAGATACGCAGTATTTT. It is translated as CSVTTGVGDTQYF.

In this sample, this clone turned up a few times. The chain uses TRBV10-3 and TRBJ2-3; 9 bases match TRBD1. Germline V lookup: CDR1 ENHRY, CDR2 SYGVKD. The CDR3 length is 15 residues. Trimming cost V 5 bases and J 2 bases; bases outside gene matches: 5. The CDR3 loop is CAISPGTGTTDTQYF. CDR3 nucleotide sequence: TGTGCCATCAGTCCCGGGACAGGGACCACAGATACGCAGTATTTT.

In DNA, the CDR3 is TGTGCCAGTAGTAGCTCCGGGGACAGCTACAATGAGCAGTTCTTC. This gives the protein CASSSSGDSYNEQFF. The chain carries TRBV19 and TRBJ2-1; 7 bases are shared with TRBD1. Germline CDR1 reads LNHDA; CDR2 reads SQIVND (reference sequence). The V and J ends lost 4 bases and 3 bases, in that order; junction bases with no gene match: 6. The CDR3 extends over 15 amino acids. Complete variable domain (other parts from reference TRBV19 and TRBJ2-1): DGGITQSPKYLFRKEGQNVTLSCEQNLNHDAMYWYRQDPGQGLRLIYYSQIVNDFQKGDIAEGYSVSREKKESFPLTVTSAQKNPTAFYLCASSSSGDSYNEQFFGPGTRLTVL.

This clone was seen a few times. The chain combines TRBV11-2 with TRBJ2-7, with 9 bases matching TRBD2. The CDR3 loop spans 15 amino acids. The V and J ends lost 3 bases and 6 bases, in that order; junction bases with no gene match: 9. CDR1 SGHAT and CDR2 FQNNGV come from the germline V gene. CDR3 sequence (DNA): TGTGCCAGCAGCTTCGGGACTAGCTATCTTAGCGAGCAGTACTTC. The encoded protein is CASSFGTSYLSEQYF.

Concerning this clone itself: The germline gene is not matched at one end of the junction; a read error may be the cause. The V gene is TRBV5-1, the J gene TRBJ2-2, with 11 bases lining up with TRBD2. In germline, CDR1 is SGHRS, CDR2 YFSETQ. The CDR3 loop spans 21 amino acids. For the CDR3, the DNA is TGCGCCAGCAGGTTGGCAGTTGGAACTAGCGGGAGATCGGGGAACACCGGGGAGCTGTTTTTT. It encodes CASRLAVGTSGRSGNTGELFF. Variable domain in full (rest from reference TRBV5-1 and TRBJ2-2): KAGVTQTPRYLIKTRGQQVTLSCSPISGHRSVSWYQQTPGQGLQFLFEYFSETQRNKGNFPGRFSGRQFSNSRSEMNVSTLELGDSALYLCASRLAVGTSGRSGNTGELFFGEGSRLTVL.

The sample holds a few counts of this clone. CDR3 in DNA: TGTGCCAGCAGCTTAACTAGCGGGTCCTACGAGCAGTACTTC. The encoded protein is CASSLTSGSYEQYF. The rearrangement joins TRBV7-9 to TRBJ2-7; 9 nucleotides align to TRBD2. Germline trimming cut 2 bases from V and 1 base from J; bases unmatched to any gene: 0. The length of the CDR3 is 14 residues. Germline values: CDR1 SEHNR, CDR2 FQNEAQ (reference sequence).

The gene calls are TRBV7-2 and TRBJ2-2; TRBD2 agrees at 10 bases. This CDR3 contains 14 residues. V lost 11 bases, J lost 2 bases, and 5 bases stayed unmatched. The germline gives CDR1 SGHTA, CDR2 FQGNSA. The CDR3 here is CAGGLAANTGELFF. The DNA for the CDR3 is TGTGCCGGAGGACTAGCGGCTAACACCGGGGAGCTGTTTTTT.

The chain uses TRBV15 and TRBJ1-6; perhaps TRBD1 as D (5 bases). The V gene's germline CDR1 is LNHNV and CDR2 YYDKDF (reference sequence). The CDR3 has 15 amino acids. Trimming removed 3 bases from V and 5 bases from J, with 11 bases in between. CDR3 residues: CATSRIDRDNSPLHF. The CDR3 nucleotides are TGTGCCACCAGCAGGATCGACAGAGATAATTCACCCCTCCACTTT. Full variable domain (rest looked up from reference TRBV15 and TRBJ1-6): DAMVIQNPRYQVTQFGKPVTLSCSQTLNHNVMYWYQQKSSQAPKLLFHYYDKDFNNEADTPDNFQSRRPNTSFCFLDIRSPGLGDTAMYLCATSRIDRDNSPLHFGNGTRLTVT.

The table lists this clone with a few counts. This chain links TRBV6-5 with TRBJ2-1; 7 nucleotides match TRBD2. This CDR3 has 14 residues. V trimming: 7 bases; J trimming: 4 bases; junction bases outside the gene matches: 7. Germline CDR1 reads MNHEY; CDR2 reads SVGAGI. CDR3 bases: TGTGCCAGCACCTCGCCTAGCGGATACAATGAGCAGTTCTTC. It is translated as CASTSPSGYNEQFF.

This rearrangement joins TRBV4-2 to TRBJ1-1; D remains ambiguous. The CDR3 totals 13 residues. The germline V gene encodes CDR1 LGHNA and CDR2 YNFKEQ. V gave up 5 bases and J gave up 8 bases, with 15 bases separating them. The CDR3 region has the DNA TGTGCCAGCAGCTCCAGTCACGGGGAAGAAGCTTTCTTT. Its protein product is CASSSSHGEEAFF.

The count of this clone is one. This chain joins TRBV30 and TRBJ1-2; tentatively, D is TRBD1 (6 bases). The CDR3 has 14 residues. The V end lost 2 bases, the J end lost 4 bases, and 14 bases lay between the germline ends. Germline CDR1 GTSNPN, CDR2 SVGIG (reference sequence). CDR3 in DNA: TGTGCCTGGAGTCCTTTGGTCAGGGGCTATGGCTACACCTTC. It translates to CAWSPLVRGYGYTF.